This T cell receptor beta chain comes out of a study of CD8 T cells in ankylosing spondylitis (dated by TCRdb to about 2017). For context, the study as a whole: The study profiled T cell receptor beta repertoires in healthy donors and ankylosing spondylitis patients to find disease-linked TCR variants. Peripheral blood was sampled, and synovial fluid was also collected from ankylosing spondylitis patients. The whole study cohort included some 100 healthy donors and about two dozen ankylosing spondylitis patients. Results the study describes overall, beyond this receptor: The disease-linked clones had a CD8+ phenotype and were found at relatively low frequencies in peripheral blood. Some TCR beta motif variants had previously been reported in synovial fluid and blood of reactive arthritis patients, which suggested common disease-initiation mechanisms. A TCR beta motif made up of under ten highly homologous amino acid variants appeared to be characteristic of blood from ankylosing spondylitis patients. The disease-linked clones were reported to be significantly enriched in matched synovial fluid samples from ankylosing spondylitis patients.

The CDR3 covers 14 residues, taking in both the cysteine and the phenylalanine. The entry retains the CDR3 DNA only, 42 bases that are in frame from base 1. Via the germline V gene (reference sequence), CDR1 is DFQATT and CDR2 SNEGSKA. V was cut back by 3 bases and J by 7 bases, leaving a gap of 19 bases between them. Details on this clonotype: The target of this receptor is not known. Per-base quality was not reported, and no clone a single base away is much larger than it.

Sequencer: Illumina HiSeq 2500. Quantitative 5'-RACE with molecular barcodes was the method used to prepare the TCR beta libraries. Per the original workflow: To identify disease-linked TCR variants, a new computational method was used, one built on a probabilistic model of VDJ rearrangement. Using fastp at Q25 and MiXCR, TCRdb reprocessed the public reads and kept productive beta chains. Each CDR3 protein appears once, grouped with its most common genes and DNA. These V and J calls rely on TCRdb rather than the paper's analysis. This sample lists 250,000 or so distinct CDR3 sequences; roughly 25% were detected once. The ten largest account for 0.61% of the sample.

The receptor chain draws on TRBV20-1 and TRBJ2-7; the D segment could be TRBD2, given 5 matching bases. This TCR was sampled from a male donor with ankylosing spondylitis or in good health (not recorded which). The sequenced sample was blood, either unsorted or a sorted T cell fraction (not recorded which). The CDR3 region reads CSARGSPGSREQYF. The bases are TGCAGTGCTAGGGGGTCCCCGGGGTCTAGGGAGCAGTACTTC.